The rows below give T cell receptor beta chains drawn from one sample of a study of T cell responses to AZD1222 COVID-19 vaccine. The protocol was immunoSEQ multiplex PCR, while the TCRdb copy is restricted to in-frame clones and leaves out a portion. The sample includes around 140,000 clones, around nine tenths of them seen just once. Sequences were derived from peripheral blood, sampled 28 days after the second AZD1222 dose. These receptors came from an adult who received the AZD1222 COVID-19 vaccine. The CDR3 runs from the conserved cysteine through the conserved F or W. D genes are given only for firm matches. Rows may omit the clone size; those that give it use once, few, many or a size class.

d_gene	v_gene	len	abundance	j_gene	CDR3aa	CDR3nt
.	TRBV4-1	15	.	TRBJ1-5	CASSRIPGENQPQHF	TGCGCCAGCAGCCGAATACCAGGGGAAAATCAGCCCCAGCATTTT
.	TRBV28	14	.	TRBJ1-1	CASSFWGTDTEAFF	TGTGCCAGCAGTTTTTGGGGTACTGACACTGAAGCTTTCTTT
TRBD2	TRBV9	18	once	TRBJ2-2	CASSPPTRLAGETGELFF	TGTGCCAGCAGCCCCCCAACCAGACTAGCGGGAGAGACCGGGGAGCTGTTTTTT
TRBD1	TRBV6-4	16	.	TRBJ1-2	CASRGIQTGGNYGYTF	TGTGCCAGCCGAGGAATACAGACAGGGGGCAACTATGGCTACACCTTC
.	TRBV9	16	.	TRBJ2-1	CASSVGQQSSYNEQFF	TGTGCCAGCAGTGTCGGACAGCAAAGCTCCTACAATGAGCAGTTCTTC
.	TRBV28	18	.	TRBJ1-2	CASSLPPWVRLANYGYTF	TGTGCCAGCAGTTTACCCCCTTGGGTGAGGCTCGCTAACTATGGCTACACCTTC
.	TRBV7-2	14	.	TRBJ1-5	CASSSTYTYQPQHF	TGTGCCAGCAGCTCCACCTACACATATCAGCCCCAGCATTTT
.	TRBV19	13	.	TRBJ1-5	CASSIGRNQPQHF	TGTGCCAGTAGTATCGGGCGGAATCAGCCCCAGCATTTT
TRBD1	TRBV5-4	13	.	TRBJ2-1	CASSLGQGDEQFF	TGTGCCAGCAGCTTGGGACAGGGGGATGAGCAGTTCTTC
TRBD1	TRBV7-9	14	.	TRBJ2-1	CASSPGTGELIKFF	TGTGCCAGCAGCCCCGGGACAGGGGAACTTATTAAGTTCTTC
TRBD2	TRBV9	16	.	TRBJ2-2	CASSPLSGRVPGELFF	TGTGCCAGCAGCCCCCTGAGCGGGAGAGTCCCCGGGGAGCTGTTTTTT
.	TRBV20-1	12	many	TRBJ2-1	CSASWRDNEQFF	TGCAGTGCTAGTTGGCGGGATAATGAGCAGTTCTTC
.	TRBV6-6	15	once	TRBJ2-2	CASSYLAANTGELFF	TGTGCCAGCAGTTACCTGGCGGCGAACACCGGGGAGCTGTTTTTT
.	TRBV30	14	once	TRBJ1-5	CAWRVQGTNQPQHF	TGTGCCTGGAGGGTACAGGGTACAAATCAGCCCCAGCATTTT
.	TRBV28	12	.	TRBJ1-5	CASSSTSGPRHF	TGTGCCAGCAGTTCCACGAGCGGCCCTCGGCATTTT
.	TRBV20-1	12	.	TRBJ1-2	CSASFWDYGYTF	TGCAGTGCTAGTTTCTGGGACTATGGCTACACCTTC
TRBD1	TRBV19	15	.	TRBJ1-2	CATRRDRGINYGYTF	TGTGCCACCCGAAGAGACAGGGGGATCAACTATGGCTACACCTTC
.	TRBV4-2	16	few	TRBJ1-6	CASSHVESRPNSPLHF	TGTGCCAGCAGCCACGTGGAAAGTCGTCCTAATTCACCCCTCCACTTT
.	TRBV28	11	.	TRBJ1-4	CASYASKKLFF	TGTGCCAGCTATGCATCGAAAAAACTGTTTTTT
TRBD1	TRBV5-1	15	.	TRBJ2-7	CASSLGGTDSYEQYF	TGCGCCAGCAGCTTGGGAGGGACAGACTCCTACGAGCAGTACTTC
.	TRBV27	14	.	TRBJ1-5	CASSLEGGFQPQHF	TGTGCCAGCAGTTTAGAGGGGGGATTTCAGCCCCAGCATTTT
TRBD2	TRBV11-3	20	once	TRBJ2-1	CASSPWEASGRPGNRNEQFF	TGTGCCAGCAGTCCCTGGGAGGCTAGCGGGAGGCCGGGGAACAGGAATGAGCAGTTCTTC
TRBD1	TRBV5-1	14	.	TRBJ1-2	CASSPDRENYGYTF	TGCGCCAGCAGCCCTGACAGGGAGAACTATGGCTACACCTTC
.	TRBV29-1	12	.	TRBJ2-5	CSVGGAGETQYF	TGCAGCGTTGGAGGGGCGGGAGAGACCCAGTACTTC
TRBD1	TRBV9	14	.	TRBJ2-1	CASSVGTGFDEQFF	TGTGCCAGCAGCGTAGGGACAGGGTTCGATGAGCAGTTCTTC
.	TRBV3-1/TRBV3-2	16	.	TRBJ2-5	CASSPKDWGHRETQYF	TGTGCCAGCAGCCCAAAGGACTGGGGGCACCGAGAGACCCAGTACTTC
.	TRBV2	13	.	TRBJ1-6	CASTQQGNSPLHF	TGTGCCAGCACCCAACAGGGAAATTCACCCCTCCACTTT
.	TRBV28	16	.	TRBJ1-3	CASSQNRMGSGNTIYF	TGTGCCAGCAGTCAGAACAGGATGGGCTCTGGAAACACCATATATTTT
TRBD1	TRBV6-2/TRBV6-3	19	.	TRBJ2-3	CASSYRGTGAKYRTDTQYF	TGTGCCAGCAGTTACCGAGGGACAGGGGCGAAATACCGCACAGATACGCAGTATTTT
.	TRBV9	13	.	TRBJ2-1	CASSVGAYNEQFF	TGTGCCAGCAGCGTGGGGGCCTACAATGAGCAGTTCTTC
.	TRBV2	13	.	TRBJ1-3	CASNRRPGNTIYF	TGTGCCAGCAATAGACGGCCTGGAAACACCATATATTTT
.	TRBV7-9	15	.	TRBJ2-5	CASSLGSGGRETQYF	TGTGCCAGCAGCTTAGGTTCCGGGGGTCGAGAGACCCAGTACTTC
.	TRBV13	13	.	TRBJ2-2	CASSPSLGGELFF	TGTGCCAGCAGCCCCTCCCTGGGCGGGGAGCTGTTTTTT
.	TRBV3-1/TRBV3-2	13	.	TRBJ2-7	CASSPSGFYEQYF	TGTGCCAGCAGCCCCTCGGGGTTCTACGAGCAGTACTTC
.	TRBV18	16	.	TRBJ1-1	CASSPPFGSANTEAFF	TGTGCCAGCTCACCACCGTTCGGTTCAGCGAACACTGAAGCTTTCTTT
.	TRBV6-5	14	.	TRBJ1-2	CASSYSPVNYGYTF	TGTGCCAGCAGTTACTCTCCAGTTAACTATGGCTACACCTTC
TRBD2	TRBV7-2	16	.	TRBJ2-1	CASSPLTSGRPNEQFF	TGTGCCAGCAGCCCTCTGACTAGCGGGAGGCCCAATGAGCAGTTCTTC
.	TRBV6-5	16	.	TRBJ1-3	CASSYNLAAGGNTIYF	TGTGCCAGCAGTTACAATCTCGCAGCGGGGGGAAACACCATATATTTT
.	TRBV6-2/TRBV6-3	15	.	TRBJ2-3	CASSYSEARPDTQYF	TGTGCCAGCAGTTACTCTGAGGCTAGGCCAGATACGCAGTATTTT
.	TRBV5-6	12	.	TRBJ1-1	CASSLTFGEAFF	TGTGCCAGCAGCTTGACCTTCGGGGAAGCTTTCTTT
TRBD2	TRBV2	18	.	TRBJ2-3	CASSPPLLLAGAKDTQYF	TGTGCCAGCAGTCCCCCCCTACTACTAGCGGGAGCAAAGGATACGCAGTATTTT
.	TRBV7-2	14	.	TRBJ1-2	CASSLIRGAYGYTF	TGTGCCAGCAGCTTAATCAGGGGCGCATATGGCTACACCTTC
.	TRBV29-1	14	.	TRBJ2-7	CSTTGRGPPYEQYF	TGCAGCACTACGGGGAGGGGGCCCCCCTACGAGCAGTACTTC
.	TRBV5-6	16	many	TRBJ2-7	CASSRAVLALTFEQYF	TGTGCCAGCAGCCGGGCGGTCCTAGCACTAACTTTCGAGCAGTACTTC
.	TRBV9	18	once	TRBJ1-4	CASSVGRQSTGGHEKLFF	TGTGCCAGCAGCGTAGGGAGACAGTCCACGGGAGGGCATGAAAAACTGTTTTTT
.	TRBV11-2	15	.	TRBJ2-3	CASSLFEGRTDTQYF	TGTGCCAGCAGTCTGTTCGAGGGTCGCACAGATACGCAGTATTTT
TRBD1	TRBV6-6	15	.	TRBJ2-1	CASSYSSQGAHEQFF	TGTGCCAGCAGTTACTCGTCCCAGGGGGCCCATGAGCAGTTCTTC
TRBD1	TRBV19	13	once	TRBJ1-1	CASSIQGQGEAFF	TGTGCCAGTAGTATCCAAGGACAGGGAGAAGCTTTCTTT
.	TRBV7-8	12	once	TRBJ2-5	CASSLGRETQYF	TGTGCCAGCAGCTTAGGGCGGGAGACCCAGTACTTC
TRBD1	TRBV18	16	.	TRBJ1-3	CASSPPRQGAGNTIYF	TGTGCCAGCTCACCACCAAGACAGGGGGCTGGAAACACCATATATTTT
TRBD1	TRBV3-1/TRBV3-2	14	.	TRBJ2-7	CASSPGQGSYEQYF	TGTGCCAGCAGCCCGGGACAGGGTTCCTACGAGCAGTACTTC
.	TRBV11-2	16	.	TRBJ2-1	CASSLERNPTYNEQFF	TGTGCCAGCAGCTTAGAGCGGAATCCTACCTACAATGAGCAGTTCTTC
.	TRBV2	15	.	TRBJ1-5	CASSGEQGSNQPQHF	TGTGCCAGCAGTGGGGAACAGGGTAGCAATCAGCCCCAGCATTTT